These 11 T cell receptor beta chains came from one sample sequenced in a study of T cell responses to AZD1222 COVID-19 vaccine. Repertoires were generated with immunoSEQ multiplex PCR, while TCRdb's copy carries only in-frame clones and drops some. The sample has approximately 220,000 clones, about 93% seen once; the top ten hold 1%. The source was peripheral blood, collected on day 0 of MenACWY control vaccination. These receptor sequences come from an adult in good health.

The rearrangement links TRBV6-5 to TRBJ1-2, with no clear D. The CDR3 sequence is 15 residues long. Germline V gives CDR1 MNHEY, CDR2 SVGAGI. Trimming cost V 5 bases and J 4 bases, with 17 bases left between them. The CDR3 DNA sequence: TGTGCCAGCAGTCCGACAAGGCCCGAAACCTATGGCTACACCTTC. Translated: CASSPTRPETYGYTF.

This rearrangement joins TRBV7-2 to TRBJ1-2; no clear D. The germline gives CDR1 SGHTA, CDR2 FQGNSA. The CDR3 totals 15 residues. V lost 2 bases and J 8 bases, leaving 18 bases between the germline ends. CDR3 residues: CASSLRRNTGLGYTF. The CDR3, as DNA: TGTGCCAGCAGCTTAAGACGAAACACCGGCCTAGGCTACACCTTC.

The chain carries TRBV7-3 and TRBJ2-3; no firm D call. The V and J ends lost 5 bases and 5 bases respectively, with 8 bases between them. CDR1 is SGHTA and CDR2 is FQGTGA in the germline V gene. CDR3 length: 12 residues. CDR3 protein: CASSPQGDTQYF. The DNA for the CDR3 is TGTGCCAGCAGCCCCCAAGGAGATACGCAGTATTTT.

The chain uses TRBV7-2 and TRBJ1-6; D gene uncertain. The V gene's germline CDR1 is SGHTA and CDR2 FQGNSA. The CDR3 contains 16 residues. V was shortened by 1 base and J by 0 bases, with 7 bases between the two germline ends. As DNA, the CDR3 is TGTGCCAGCAGCTTAGTTGTGAGCTCCTATAATTCACCCCTCCACTTT. Its protein product is CASSLVVSSYNSPLHF.

The count of this clone is one. The V call is TRBV7-2, the J call TRBJ1-6; the D is unclear. Germline V gene data show CDR1 as SGHTA and CDR2 as FQGNSA. Trimming pared 5 bases from V and 11 bases from J, leaving 13 bases between. The CDR3 has 13 amino acids. CDR3 loop: CASSLRRRAPLHF. The CDR3 DNA is TGTGCCAGCAGCCTTCGTCGAAGGGCACCCCTCCACTTT.

V is TRBV6-6 and J is TRBJ1-5, with D perhaps TRBD1 (6 bases). The length of the CDR3 is 15 residues. Germline V gene lookup returns CDR1 MNHNY and CDR2 SVGAGI (reference sequence). The V end lost 2 bases, the J end lost 3 bases, and 11 bases lay between the germline ends. CDR3 DNA: TGTGCCAGCAGTTACCTTACAGGGAACAATCAGCCCCAGCATTTT. This codes for CASSYLTGNNQPQHF.

This chain uses TRBV19 with TRBJ1-6, with 7 bases that match TRBD1. Trimming at V came to 6 bases and at J to 6 bases, leaving 8 bases not matched to a gene. Germline V gene lookup returns CDR1 LNHDA and CDR2 SQIVND (reference sequence). The CDR3 runs to 15 residues. For the CDR3, the DNA is TGTGCCAGTAGACCGGGACAGCTTTCTAATTCACCCCTCCACTTT. Translated, it gives CASRPGQLSNSPLHF.

V and J are TRBV6-1 and TRBJ2-3, with 9 bases matching TRBD2. Losses at the gene ends were 4 bases for V and 3 bases for J; bases not matched to a gene: 8. Germline CDR1 reads MNHNS; CDR2 reads SASEGT. The CDR3 sequence is 16 residues long. DNA of the CDR3: TGTGCCAGCAGTGTGGGCCTAAGCGGGGGGACAGATACGCAGTATTTT. Translating gives CASSVGLSGGTDTQYF.

The V call is TRBV7-8, the J call TRBJ1-1; D unresolved. V was cut by 0 bases and J by 3 bases, with 8 bases left in between. CDR3 length: 14 amino acids. CDR1 is SGHVS and CDR2 is FQNEAQ in the germline V gene. The CDR3 region is CASSLALTDTEAFF. The CDR3 DNA reads TGTGCCAGCAGCTTAGCCCTAACAGACACTGAAGCTTTCTTT.

The chain carries TRBV30 and TRBJ2-7; D is uncertain. Germline-derived CDR1 and CDR2 are GTSNPN and SVGIG (reference sequence). The CDR3 runs 11 residues. V was clipped by 3 bases and J by 0 bases, with 3 bases between them. In DNA form, the CDR3 reads TGTGCCTGGAGCGGCTCCTACGAGCAGTACTTC. As protein: CAWSGSYEQYF.

The genes are TRBV7-2 and TRBJ2-5; 9 nucleotides align to TRBD1. This CDR3 comprises 15 residues. Germline-derived CDR1 and CDR2 are SGHTA and FQGNSA. The junction had 9 bases not matched to a gene; V was cut back by 5 bases and J by 5 bases. As DNA, the CDR3 is TGTGCCAGCAGCATTCGGGACAGGGAATGGGAGACCCAGTACTTC. It is translated as CASSIRDREWETQYF.